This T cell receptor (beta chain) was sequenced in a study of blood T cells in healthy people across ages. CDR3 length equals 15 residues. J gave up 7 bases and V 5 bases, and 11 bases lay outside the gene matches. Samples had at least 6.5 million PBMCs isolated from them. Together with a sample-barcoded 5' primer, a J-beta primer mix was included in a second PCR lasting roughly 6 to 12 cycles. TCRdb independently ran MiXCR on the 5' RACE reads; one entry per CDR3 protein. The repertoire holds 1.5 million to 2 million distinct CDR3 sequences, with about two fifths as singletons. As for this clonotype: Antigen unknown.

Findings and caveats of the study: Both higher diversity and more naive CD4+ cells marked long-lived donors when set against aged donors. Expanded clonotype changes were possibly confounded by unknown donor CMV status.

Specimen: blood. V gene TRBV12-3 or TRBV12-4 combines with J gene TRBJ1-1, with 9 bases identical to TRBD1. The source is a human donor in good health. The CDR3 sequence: CASSPLTGGLVEAFF. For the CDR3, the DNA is TGTGCCAGCAGTCCGCTTACAGGGGGCTTGGTTGAAGCTTTCTTT.